These 26 T cell receptor beta chains share one sample of origin, sequenced in a study of cytomegalovirus exposure and HLA in healthy donors. The PCR made use of 60 Vbeta and 13 Jbeta primers. Sequencing was performed with immunoSEQ multiplex PCR; in TCRdb, only in-frame clones are kept and a portion is missing. In all, the sample yields around 100,000 clones. The sequenced sample consisted of PBMCs. Source of these receptors: a man aged 30-40 years in good health and CMV-seronegative.

The CDR3 is CASSPTLIDYGYTF. CDR3 bases: TGTGCCAGCAGCCCCACCCTAATCGACTATGGCTACACCTTC. This chain links TRBV5-4 with TRBJ1-2, with D unclear. Germline CDR1 reads SGHNT; CDR2 reads YYREEE (reference sequence). The CDR3 has 14 amino acids. Deletions cut 4 bases from V and 3 bases from J, with 13 bases between. Filled out from reference TRBV5-4 and TRBJ1-2, the complete variable domain reads ETGVTQSPTHLIKTRGQQVTLRCSSQSGHNTVSWYQQALGQGPQFIFQYYREEENGRGNFPPRFSGLQFPNYSSELNVNALELDDSALYLCASSPTLIDYGYTFGSGTRLTVV.

In DNA, the CDR3 is TGCGCCAGCAGCTTGGCTTTGGGACAGAACTATGGCTACACCTTC. Translated, it gives CASSLALGQNYGYTF. The gene calls are TRBV5-1 and TRBJ1-2, with 7 bases aligning to TRBD1. Germline-derived CDR1 and CDR2 are SGHRS and YFSETQ. J gave up 2 bases and V 0 bases, and 4 bases lay outside the gene matches. The CDR3 extends over 15 amino acids.

The CDR3 reads CASSFPSTGGDEQFF. For the CDR3, the DNA is TGTGCCAGCAGTTTTCCCTCGACAGGGGGCGATGAGCAGTTCTTC. J is TRBJ2-1 and V is TRBV6-5; 10 bases map to TRBD1. The V segment lost 4 bases and the J segment 8 bases; nucleotides outside the gene matches: 8. The CDR3 spans 15 residues. Germline lookup yields CDR1 MNHEY and CDR2 SVGAGI.

This chain uses TRBV27 with TRBJ2-7; 8 nucleotides match TRBD1. V was clipped by 3 bases and J by 2 bases; unmatched bases: 3. Germline V gene lookup returns CDR1 MNHEY and CDR2 SMNVEV (reference sequence). CDR3 length: 14 amino acids. CDR3 region: CASSFGTGPYEQYF. CDR3 in DNA: TGTGCCAGCAGTTTTGGGACAGGACCCTACGAGCAGTACTTC.

The rearrangement uses TRBV7-2 and TRBJ1-5; the D is unclear. The V and J ends lost 5 bases and 5 bases respectively, with 10 bases between them. Germline V gene data show CDR1 as SGHTA and CDR2 as FQGNSA. The CDR3 spans 13 residues. The CDR3 loop reads CASSPRFDQPQHF. The CDR3 DNA is TGTGCCAGCAGCCCCCGGTTCGATCAGCCCCAGCATTTT.

J is TRBJ2-5 and V is TRBV6-6; tentatively, D is TRBD2 (6 bases). The CDR3 consists of 11 residues. V lost 11 bases, J lost 7 bases, and 14 bases lay in between. Germline V gene lookup returns CDR1 MNHNY and CDR2 SVGAGI (reference sequence). CDR3 nucleotide sequence: TGTGCCGCGGGGTGGGGAGTGACCCAGTACTTC. This translates into CAAGWGVTQYF.

The rearrangement joins TRBV12-5 to TRBJ2-7; D is perhaps TRBD1 (6 bases). V gave up 6 bases and J gave up 1 base, with 7 bases separating them. The CDR3 length is 12 residues. In germline, CDR1 is LGHNT, CDR2 FRNRAP. CDR3 coding DNA: TGTGCTAGTGGAGGACAGTCCTACGAGCAGTACTTC. It yields the protein CASGGQSYEQYF. Variable domain in full (rest from reference TRBV12-5 and TRBJ2-7): DARVTQTPRHKVTEMGQEVTMRCQPILGHNTVFWYRQTMMQGLELLAYFRNRAPLDDSGMPKDRFSAEMPDATLATLKIQPSEPRDSAVYFCASGGQSYEQYFGPGTRLTVT.

The CDR3 DNA reads TGTGCCGTGGGGGGAATCGGGACCCACAATCAGCCCCAGCATTTT. This gives the protein CAVGGIGTHNQPQHF. The V call is TRBV10-3, the J call TRBJ1-5, with D possibly TRBD1 on 5 matching bases. CDR3 length: 15 residues. In germline, CDR1 is ENHRY, CDR2 SYGVKD. The V and J ends lost 11 bases and 3 bases respectively, with 20 bases between them.

V is TRBV5-4 and J is TRBJ2-7; maybe TRBD1 (6 bases). Per germline, CDR1 SGHNT and CDR2 YYREEE (reference sequence). The CDR3 covers 14 residues. V was cut by 7 bases and J by 0 bases, with 14 bases left in between. CDR3 region: CASRKTGSSYEQYF. Written as DNA, the CDR3 is TGTGCCAGCCGCAAAACAGGGAGCTCCTACGAGCAGTACTTC.

CDR3 sequence reads: CASSLGGGPQETQYF. The CDR3 bases are TGTGCCAGCAGTTTAGGGGGGGGCCCCCAAGAGACCCAGTACTTC. This chain links TRBV27 with TRBJ2-5; tentatively, D is TRBD2 (7 bases). CDR1 and CDR2 (germline): MNHEY, SMNVEV (reference sequence). V lost 2 bases and J 1 base, leaving 11 bases between the germline ends. There are 15 residues in the CDR3.

The chain joins TRBV5-1 to TRBJ1-3; 7 bases are shared with TRBD1. The CDR3 length is 16 residues. CDR1 and CDR2 from the germline V gene are SGHRS and YFSETQ. V shed 4 bases and J 4 bases; nucleotides not matched to a gene: 11. The CDR3 spells CASSNDPPGQGNTIYF. The CDR3 DNA sequence: TGCGCCAGCAGCAACGACCCCCCGGGACAGGGAAACACCATATATTTT.

The gene calls are TRBV5-6 and TRBJ2-7; possible D gene TRBD1, 5 bases. V was shortened by 5 bases and J by 3 bases, with 9 bases between the two germline ends. This CDR3 has 12 residues. Germline CDR1 reads SGHDT; CDR2 reads YYEEEE. The DNA for the CDR3 is TGTGCCAGCAGTAGACAGAACTACGAGCAGTACTTC. Its protein is CASSRQNYEQYF.

The CDR3 spells CASSAPPLPPGNSPLHF. The DNA of the CDR3 is TGTGCCAGCAGCGCCCCCCCACTCCCGCCGGGTAATTCACCCCTCCACTTT. The chain is built from TRBV7-2 and TRBJ1-6, with no clear D. The CDR3 loop spans 17 amino acids. The V and J ends lost 5 bases and 6 bases respectively, with 20 bases between them. Per germline, CDR1 SGHTA and CDR2 FQGNSA.

The chain has TRBV5-1 and TRBJ2-1; tentative D call: TRBD2 (6 bases). Germline assignment: CDR1 SGHRS and CDR2 YFSETQ. The CDR3 contains 15 residues. V lost 0 bases to trimming and J lost 4 bases, with 11 bases between them. The CDR3 nucleotides read TGCGCCAGCAGCTTGGCCGGTGGGGGGTACAATGAGCAGTTCTTC. The encoded protein is CASSLAGGGYNEQFF.

The gene calls are TRBV19 and TRBJ2-5; the match to TRBD1 covers 9 bases. Trimming at V came to 11 bases and at J to 2 bases, leaving 9 bases not matched to a gene. The CDR3 is made up of 14 amino acids. Germline CDR1 LNHDA, CDR2 SQIVND (reference sequence). CDR3 in amino acids: CAGRQDRGQETQYF. CDR3 bases: TGTGCCGGAAGGCAGGACAGGGGACAAGAGACCCAGTACTTC.

The chain has TRBV11-2 and TRBJ1-5, with D uncertain. Between the trimmed V and J ends, which lost 8 bases and 2 bases, there was a span of 16 bases. This CDR3 has 15 amino acids. Germline V CDR1 and CDR2: SGHAT, FQNNGV. The CDR3 DNA sequence: TGTGCCAGCTCTTTCGGGGTCGGTGGCAATCAGCCCCAGCATTTT. Amino acid sequence: CASSFGVGGNQPQHF.

The chain is built from TRBV27 and TRBJ1-6; 10 nucleotides agree with TRBD1. CDR3 length equals 15 residues. V lost 5 bases, J lost 9 bases, and 7 bases stayed unmatched. Germline V gene sequence: CDR1 MNHEY, CDR2 SMNVEV (reference sequence). DNA for the CDR3: TGTGCCAGCAGTAAGTCCGGGACAGGGGTTTCACCCCTCCACTTT. It yields the protein CASSKSGTGVSPLHF.

The V gene is TRBV6-5, the J gene TRBJ2-5; 7 positions agree with TRBD2. The CDR3 sequence is 14 residues long. Germline-derived CDR1 and CDR2 are MNHEY and SVGAGI. With V trimmed by 6 bases and J by 5 bases, 9 bases remained unmatched. The CDR3 protein is CASSPGEGLETQYF. The CDR3 bases are TGTGCCAGCAGCCCCGGGGAGGGTCTCGAGACCCAGTACTTC.

This chain links TRBV14 with TRBJ2-1; weak D call: TRBD2 (6 bases). Trimming stripped 3 bases from V and 8 bases from J, with 14 bases between. Germline V gives CDR1 SGHDN, CDR2 FVKESK. The length of the CDR3 is 14 residues. The CDR3 DNA reads TGTGCCAGCAGCCAGGAAAGCGGAGGGGATGAGCAGTTCTTC. This translates into CASSQESGGDEQFF.

The chain recombines TRBV2 with TRBJ1-4; 9 bases are shared with TRBD1. The CDR3 totals 15 residues. Looked up from germline, CDR1 is SNHLY and CDR2 is FYNNEI. J lost 8 bases, V lost 6 bases, and 10 bases had no gene match. The DNA for the CDR3 is TGTGCCAGCAGCGACGTACAGGGGGCCTTGGAAAAACTGTTTTTT. Translation: CASSDVQGALEKLFF.

The chain recombines TRBV7-2 with TRBJ1-6; D ambiguous. The CDR3 consists of 15 residues. Germline CDR1 reads SGHTA; CDR2 reads FQGNSA. The ends were cut back, 5 bases at V and 9 bases at J, with 17 bases in the middle. The CDR3 DNA is TGTGCCAGCAGCCGTGACGGGAGAGCGGGTTCACCCCTCCACTTT. This gives the protein CASSRDGRAGSPLHF.

The rearrangement uses TRBV6-5 and TRBJ2-7; 9 bases align to TRBD1. The CDR3 runs 14 residues. V shed 6 bases and J 3 bases; nucleotides not matched to a gene: 6. In germline, CDR1 is MNHEY, CDR2 SVGAGI. The CDR3 DNA follows: TGTGCCAGCAGACCGACAGGGGGTCTCTACGAGCAGTACTTC. Protein: CASRPTGGLYEQYF.

This sequence joins TRBV10-3 and TRBJ1-1, with 8 nucleotides matching TRBD1. CDR1 ENHRY and CDR2 SYGVKD come from the germline V gene. The CDR3 is 14 amino acids. The trim removed 7 bases at V and 2 bases at J, leaving 6 bases unmatched. CDR3 sequence reads: CAITSDRANTEAFF. In DNA form, the CDR3 reads TGTGCCATCACCTCGGACAGGGCTAACACTGAAGCTTTCTTT.

V usage is TRBV10-3 and J usage is TRBJ2-3; possible D gene TRBD1, 6 bases. The CDR3 runs to 14 residues. CDR1 is ENHRY, CDR2 SYGVKD, per germline. V lost 7 bases and J lost 8, with 19 bases in between. In DNA, the CDR3 is TGTGCCATCAACCAAGCAGGGGCGGATTCTACGCAGTATTTT. It yields the protein CAINQAGADSTQYF.

This chain links TRBV2 with TRBJ2-2, with D perhaps TRBD2 (6 bases). Germline V CDR1 and CDR2: SNHLY, FYNNEI. CDR3 size: 16 residues. V lost 3 bases and J lost 3, with 14 bases in between. CDR3 DNA: TGTGCCAGCAGTGATGGAGGGATCTGGGACACCGGGGAGCTGTTTTTT. This codes for CASSDGGIWDTGELFF.

V gene TRBV7-2 combines with J gene TRBJ1-3; D is unclear. The length of the CDR3 is 16 residues. Looked up from germline, CDR1 is SGHTA and CDR2 is FQGNSA. With 5 bases removed from V and 0 bases from J, the gap between germline ends came to 14 bases. CDR3 in amino acids: CASSPRQPFSGNTIYF. The CDR3 DNA follows: TGTGCCAGCAGCCCCAGACAACCTTTCTCTGGAAACACCATATATTTT.